This T cell receptor beta chain was recovered during a study of blood T cell repertoires in COVID-19. The overall study: Some COVID-19 samples were acute and others convalescent; all came from the United States, Italy and Spain. PBMCs, B-cell-depleted T cells, or T cells were the source of the cDNA or gDNA that made up the material.

The age range of participants was about 18 to 95 years, with residence in around 22 US areas. This table comes from immunoSEQ multiplex PCR, and its TCRdb copy is limited to in-frame clones, with some not included. The sample carries hundreds of thousands of clones, roughly 89% recorded once. Germline V gene data show CDR1 as LGHDT and CDR2 as YNNKEL (reference sequence). V dropped 4 bases and J dropped 6 bases, with 17 bases sitting between them. This CDR3 region has 15 residues. This rearrangement joins TRBV3-1 (or the pseudogene TRBV3-2) to TRBJ2-3; no clear D. The clonotype originates from a man aged 55 to 70 who had recovered from COVID-19. Sequencing was done on a sample of PBMCs or T cells enriched from blood (not recorded which). CDR3 DNA: TGTGCCAGCAGCCCATATACTCCCGCCGCCGATACGCAGTATTTT. Translating it yields CASSPYTPAADTQYF.